The 32 T cell receptor beta chains below all came from one sample that was sequenced in a study of T cell clonality in common variable immunodeficiency. The method was immunoSEQ multiplex PCR; TCRdb's version includes in-frame clones alone and lacks a portion of them. The sample holds some 42,000 clones, and no clone turns up only once. The sample taken for sequencing was peripheral blood mononuclear cells. Receptors were obtained from a person between 18 and 70 years old in good health.

This clone was picked up many times. The CDR3 end lies 3 residues beyond the end of the read and is filled in from the germline J gene. The chain uses TRBV6-2 or TRBV6-3 and TRBJ2-1; 9 nucleotides agree with TRBD1. The junction had 10 bases not matched to a gene; V was cut back by 0 bases and J by 7 bases. The CDR3 extends over 17 amino acids. Germline lookup yields CDR1 MNHEY and CDR2 SVGEGT. CDR3: CASSYSPGTGLGNEQFF. The sequenced part of the CDR3 DNA is TGTGCCAGCAGTTACTCCCCAGGGACAGGGCTTGGTAATGAG.

This clone appeared many times. The read ends 3 residues early relative to the CDR3; the germline J gene fills the gap. The genes are TRBV5-3 and TRBJ2-5; TRBD2 matches 12 bases. TRBV5-3 is annotated as an ORF whose role is uncertain. V dropped 0 bases and J dropped 3; count of bases not matched to a gene: 9. The CDR3 is 18 residues long. The covered CDR3 bases are TGTGCCAGAAGCTTGGAGCTAGCGGGAGGGCCGGTTAAAGAGACC. It specifies CARSLELAGGPVKET. The complete CDR3 protein is CARSLELAGGPVKETQYF.

This clone was seen at least ten times. The observed sequence ends 3 residues before the CDR3 terminus, with the missing tail filled in from the germline J gene. The chain uses TRBV4-1 and TRBJ2-5, with D unclear. Looked up from germline, CDR1 is MGHRA and CDR2 is YSYEKL. The CDR3 is 15 amino acids. V was pared by 1 base and J by 0 bases, with 9 bases between. The covered CDR3 bases are TGCGCCAGCAGCCAAGTCGCACAGTACCAAGAGACC. Its translation: CASSQVAQYQET. The CDR3 as a whole reads CASSQVAQYQETQYF.

This clone came up many times. The CDR3 goes on 3 residues after the read ends, and that part is filled in from the germline J gene. This chain joins TRBV28 and TRBJ2-3, with 10 bases that match TRBD2. This CDR3 region has 19 residues. Trimming at V came to 6 bases and at J to 0 bases, leaving 15 bases not matched to a gene. The germline CDR1 and CDR2 sequences are MDHEN and SYDVKM. This chain's CDR3 is CASSYLGLASLTSTDTQYF. The part of the CDR3 DNA that was read is TGTGCCAGCAGCTACCTGGGACTAGCGTCTCTAACTAGCACAGATACG.

This clone has a count of ten or more. CDR3 loop: CATSRDLTTQGYYEQYF. The CDR3 bases that were read are TGTGCCACCAGCAGAGACCTTACGACACAGGGCTACTACGAG. V gene TRBV15 combines with J gene TRBJ2-7; D perhaps matches TRBD1 (6 bases). The CDR3 goes on 3 residues after the read ends, and that part is filled in from the germline J gene. Trimming cost V 0 bases and J 3 bases, with 18 bases left between them. The CDR3 length is 17 residues. The germline gives CDR1 LNHNV, CDR2 YYDKDF (reference sequence).

This clone has a count of ten or more. Read sequence stops 3 residues before the CDR3 end, and the germline J gene provides the missing end. This chain links TRBV29-1 with TRBJ1-1, with 8 bases matching TRBD1. CDR1 SQVTM and CDR2 ANQGSEA come from the germline V gene. After removal of 6 bases from V and 5 bases from J, the junction contained 5 bases not matched to a gene. The CDR3 sequence is 12 residues long. CDR3 DNA (partial): TGCAGCGTGGACAGGGTTTGGACTGAA. Residues: CSVDRVWTE. From start to end, the CDR3 is CSVDRVWTEAFF.

This clone has a count of ten or more. The read is 3 residues too short to cover the CDR3 end, so that end is filled in from the germline J gene. The chain has TRBV2 and TRBJ2-2; TRBD1 matches 8 bases. V lost 6 bases, J lost 4 bases, and 4 bases stayed unmatched. Germline CDR1 and CDR2: SNHLY and FYNNEI. CDR3 size: 14 residues. The CDR3 DNA, read in part, is TGTGCCAGCAGGGCCGGGACAGGCACCGGGGAG. It yields the protein CASRAGTGTGE. The whole CDR3 region reads CASRAGTGTGELFF.

This clone has at least ten counts. The read gets to within 3 residues of the CDR3 end, and the germline J gene fills in the rest. J is TRBJ1-6 and V is TRBV5-1, with a weak D call TRBD1 (6 bases). The CDR3 totals 18 residues. Trimming removed 5 bases from V and 7 bases from J, with 25 bases in between. Germline V gene data show CDR1 as SGHRS and CDR2 as YFSETQ. The CDR3 DNA, read in part, is TGCGCCAGCAGACCCACAAAAGGGGGGGCGCTGGAGAATTCACCC. It translates to CASRPTKGGALENSP. The whole CDR3 sequence is CASRPTKGGALENSPLHF.

There are many counts of this clone. The read ends 3 residues shy of where the CDR3 ends; the end is completed using the germline J gene. This chain connects TRBV6-1 to TRBJ2-3; D not resolved. The CDR3 loop spans 12 amino acids. Trimming shortened V by 1 base and J by 7 bases, and 6 bases separated the two germline ends. Germline lookup yields CDR1 MNHNS and CDR2 SASEGT. The CDR3 sequence is CASSEGLYTQYF. The CDR3 DNA, read in part, is TGTGCCAGCAGTGAAGGGCTTTATACG.

In its sample, this clone was seen many times. Read coverage stops 3 residues before the CDR3 terminus; the germline J gene supplies the remainder. The V and J genes are TRBV7-9 and TRBJ2-2; no clear D. Germline V gene lookup returns CDR1 SEHNR and CDR2 FQNEAQ (reference sequence). V was cut by 0 bases and J by 1 base, with 6 bases left in between. This CDR3 region has 15 residues. The CDR3 protein is CASSLAKGNTGELFF. The sequenced CDR3 bases are TGTGCCAGCAGCTTAGCGAAGGGGAACACCGGGGAG. The whole variable domain, remainder taken from reference TRBV7-9 and TRBJ2-2, is DTGVSQNPRHKITKRGQNVTFRCDPISEHNRLYWYRQTLGQGPEFLTYFQNEAQLEKSRLLSDRFSAERPKGSFSTLEIQRTEQGDSAMYLCASSLAKGNTGELFFGEGSRLTVL.

This clone was recorded a few times. The CDR3 is cut off 3 residues early in the read; its end comes from the germline J gene. The chain uses TRBV18 and TRBJ1-2; D gene unclear. The CDR3 contains 22 residues. Germline CDR1 KGHSH, CDR2 LQKENI. CDR3 DNA (partial): TGTGCCAGCTCACCGAATTCACCTAGCGGGAGTATTACTTATAACAGCACAGATACC. Translation: CASSPNSPSGSITYNSTDT. The entire CDR3 is CASSPNSPSGSITYNSTDTYTF.

Many counts were recorded for this clone. The junction differs from germline at one of its ends, possibly a read error. The read finishes 3 residues shy of the CDR3 end, and the germline J gene is used to complete it. The chain recombines TRBV20-1 with TRBJ2-7; the match to TRBD1 covers 7 bases. The length of the CDR3 is 18 residues. Germline V lookup: CDR1 DFQATT, CDR2 SNEGSKA (reference sequence). The CDR3 loop is CSVRRQTHRGGILYEQYF. The CDR3 bases that were read are TGCAGTGTTAGACGACAAACTCACAGGGGCGGAATCCTCTACGAG.

In this sample, this clone turned up many times. The read falls 3 residues short of the CDR3 end, and the missing part is taken from the germline J gene. The V call is TRBV7-8, the J call TRBJ2-3; 9 positions agree with TRBD2. This CDR3 contains 14 residues. V gave up 5 bases and J gave up 1 base; unmatched junction bases: 1. The germline V gene encodes CDR1 SGHVS and CDR2 FQNEAQ. CDR3 sequence: CASSRLAGTDTQYF. The sequenced part of the CDR3 DNA is TGTGCCAGCAGCCGACTAGCGGGCACAGATACG.

This clone was observed at least ten times. The read gets to within 3 residues of the CDR3 end, and the germline J gene fills in the rest. The rearrangement joins TRBV11-3 to TRBJ2-1, with D possibly being TRBD2 (7 bases). CDR1 SGHNT and CDR2 YENEEA come from the germline V gene. V shed 7 bases and J shed 5 bases, with 15 bases lying between them. The CDR3 extends over 14 amino acids. CDR3 DNA, as far as it was read: TGTGCCAGCAAAAGGGGGGGGCTGGACAATGAG. This sequence encodes CASKRGGLDNE. The whole CDR3 reads CASKRGGLDNEQFF. Combining the CDR3 with reference TRBV11-3 and TRBJ2-1 gives the whole variable domain EAGVVQSPRYKIIEKKQPVAFWCNPISGHNTLYWYLQNLGQGPELLIRYENEEAVDDSQLPKDRFSAERLKGVDSTLKIQPAELGDSAVYLCASKRGGLDNEQFFGPGTRLTVL.

This clone was seen at least ten times. The CDR3 end is not reached by the read, which stops 3 residues before it; the germline J gene fills it in. V usage is TRBV7-9 and J usage is TRBJ2-3, with 7 bases identical to TRBD2. V shed 5 bases and J 2 bases; nucleotides not matched to a gene: 4. The CDR3 runs 14 residues. Looked up from germline, CDR1 is SEHNR and CDR2 is FQNEAQ (reference sequence). The CDR3 loop reads CASSPGTNTDTQYF. Partial CDR3 DNA: TGTGCCAGCAGCCCTGGGACTAACACAGATACG.

In its sample, this clone was seen many times. The read is 3 residues too short to cover the CDR3 end, so that end is filled in from the germline J gene. The chain couples TRBV20-1 to TRBJ1-1; D is uncertain. This CDR3 is built from 13 residues. Germline CDR1 is DFQATT and CDR2 is SNEGSKA (reference sequence). V was shortened by 8 bases and J by 1 base, with 14 bases between the two germline ends. Partial CDR3 DNA: TGCAGTTCCCCCGTAGGCGGGAACACTGAA. It specifies CSSPVGGNTE. The full CDR3 protein reads CSSPVGGNTEAFF.

This clone was counted many times. The read ends 3 residues before the CDR3 terminus; that terminus is restored from the germline J gene. The chain recombines TRBV7-8 with TRBJ2-7, with TRBD2 as a possible D gene (6 bases). Germline V lookup: CDR1 SGHVS, CDR2 FQNEAQ. CDR3 length: 14 residues. Trimming removed 6 bases from V and 0 bases from J, with 12 bases in between. The CDR3 loop reads CASRQRGGSYEQYF. Incomplete CDR3 DNA: TGTGCCAGCAGGCAGAGGGGAGGCTCCTACGAG.

This clone was seen at least ten times. The missing CDR3 end, 3 residues past where the read stops, is filled in from the germline J gene. V gene TRBV19 combines with J gene TRBJ1-5; tentatively, D is TRBD1 (5 bases). V was clipped by 6 bases and J by 1 base, with 19 bases between them. The CDR3 sequence is 17 residues long. CDR1 and CDR2 from the germline V gene are LNHDA and SQIVND (reference sequence). CDR3 DNA (partial): TGTGCCAGTAGGACAGCCAAGGGAGGGAGAAGCAATCAGCCC. It is translated as CASRTAKGGRSNQP. From start to end, the CDR3 is CASRTAKGGRSNQPQHF.

This clone has a count of ten or more. The read stops 3 residues short of the end of the CDR3; the missing end is completed from the germline J gene. The rearrangement links TRBV20-1 to TRBJ2-1; 8 bases match TRBD2. J gave up 5 bases and V 4 bases, and 4 bases lay outside the gene matches. Per the germline V gene, CDR1 is DFQATT and CDR2 is SNEGSKA (reference sequence). This CDR3 region has 13 residues. The CDR3 loop is CSAKGTSDNEQFF. CDR3 bases read: TGCAGTGCTAAAGGGACTAGTGACAATGAG.

This clone has at least ten counts. The read gets to within 3 residues of the CDR3 end, and the germline J gene fills in the rest. The chain combines TRBV9 with TRBJ2-1; TRBD2 aligns across 9 bases. This CDR3 spans 16 amino acids. V trimming: 4 bases; J trimming: 8 bases; junction bases outside the gene matches: 13. Germline-derived CDR1 and CDR2 are SGDLS and YYNGEE. CDR3: CASSPEGGRALDEQFF. Incomplete CDR3 DNA: TGTGCCAGCAGCCCCGAGGGCGGGAGGGCCCTTGATGAG. The variable domain in full, completed from reference TRBV9 and TRBJ2-1, reads DSGVTQTPKHLITATGQRVTLRCSPRSGDLSVYWYQQSLDQGLQFLIQYYNGEERAKGNILERFSAQQFPDLHSELNLSSLELGDSALYFCASSPEGGRALDEQFFGPGTRLTVL.

This clone was observed at least ten times. At one end, the junction sequence differs from germline, possibly due to a read error. The read ends 3 residues early relative to the CDR3; the germline J gene fills the gap. The chain employs TRBV2 and TRBJ2-3; 9 bases line up with TRBD2. Germline lookup yields CDR1 SNHLY and CDR2 FYNNEI. The CDR3 runs 15 residues. Partial CDR3 DNA: TGTGCCAGCAGGGCCGGGACTAGCAGCAGAGATACG. Protein sequence: CASRAGTSSRDT. The CDR3 reads in full as CASRAGTSSRDTQYF.

This clone has ten or more counts. The read comes to an end 3 residues before the CDR3 does, leaving the germline J gene to fill in the end. V usage is TRBV7-2 and J usage is TRBJ2-7; the match to TRBD1 covers 7 bases. The trim removed 2 bases at V and 2 bases at J, leaving 3 bases unmatched. Germline V gene sequence: CDR1 SGHTA, CDR2 FQGNSA. This CDR3 spans 14 amino acids. The DNA read from the CDR3 is TGTGCCAGCAGCTTAAGACAGGGCCCCTACGAG. Protein sequence: CASSLRQGPYE. In full, the CDR3 is CASSLRQGPYEQYF.

The sample holds many counts of this clone. The read terminates 3 residues ahead of where the CDR3 ends, so the germline J gene completes it. V usage is TRBV29-1 and J usage is TRBJ1-1, with TRBD1 matching 8 bases. Trimming took 3 bases from V and 5 from J; bases not matched to a gene: 11. This CDR3 has 15 residues. Per the germline V gene, CDR1 is SQVTM and CDR2 is ANQGSEA. The covered CDR3 bases are TGCAGCGTTGACGCAGGGGGCCCGAGAAGGACTGAA. It yields the protein CSVDAGGPRRTE. The entire CDR3 sequence reads CSVDAGGPRRTEAFF.

This clone was observed at least ten times. The read gets to within 3 residues of the CDR3 end, and the germline J gene fills in the rest. The chain has TRBV5-1 and TRBJ1-5, with a possible D match to TRBD1 (5 bases). The germline gives CDR1 SGHRS, CDR2 YFSETQ. With 0 bases removed from V and 1 base from J, the gap between germline ends came to 8 bases. This CDR3 contains 15 residues. The sequenced CDR3 bases are TGCGCCAGCAGCTTGGGGGGGGACAGCAATCAGCCC. Protein sequence: CASSLGGDSNQP. The whole CDR3 protein reads CASSLGGDSNQPQHF.

This clone was seen ten or more times. Coverage ceases 3 residues before the CDR3 finishes, and the germline J gene fills in the end. The rearrangement links TRBV5-1 to TRBJ2-5; the match to TRBD1 covers 8 bases. The CDR3 sequence is 13 residues long. V lost 4 bases and J lost 4; bases outside the gene matches: 3. Germline assignment: CDR1 SGHRS and CDR2 YFSETQ. The DNA read from the CDR3 is TGCGCCAGCAGCGGCGGGACAGGAGAGACC. It encodes CASSGGTGET. The entire CDR3 is CASSGGTGETQYF.

This clone was picked up many times. The CDR3 loop reads CSARSGESNEQFF. CDR3 DNA, as far as it was read: TGCAGTGCTAGGAGCGGGGAATCTAATGAG. The J gene is TRBJ2-1, the V gene TRBV20-1; 7 nucleotides match TRBD2. The read falls 3 residues short of the CDR3 end, and the missing part is taken from the germline J gene. The germline CDR1 and CDR2 sequences are DFQATT and SNEGSKA (reference sequence). The CDR3 has 13 residues. V trimming: 3 bases; J trimming: 7 bases; junction bases outside the gene matches: 6.

This clone came up many times. The read gets to within 3 residues of the CDR3 end, and the germline J gene fills in the rest. This chain uses TRBV7-3 with TRBJ2-1; 9 positions agree with TRBD1. The germline V gene encodes CDR1 SGHTA and CDR2 FQGTGA. V lost 3 bases and J lost 7; bases outside the gene matches: 10. The CDR3 contains 16 residues. The CDR3 loop reads CASSLRGQGSENEQFF. Incomplete CDR3 DNA: TGTGCCAGCAGCTTGCGGGGACAGGGAAGTGAGAATGAG.

This clone was recorded a few times. The CDR3 loop reads CASSLGQLYGYTF. CDR3 bases read: TGTGCCAGCAGCTTAGGACAGCTCTATGGC. The chain is built from TRBV7-9 and TRBJ1-2; TRBD1 might be the D (5 bases). Read coverage stops 3 residues before the CDR3 terminus; the germline J gene supplies the remainder. This CDR3 contains 13 residues. From germline, CDR1 is SEHNR and CDR2 FQNEAQ (reference sequence). Trimming shortened V by 1 base and J by 4 bases, and 7 bases separated the two germline ends.

This clone came up many times. The part of the CDR3 DNA that was read is TGCGCCAGCAGCCTCGGACTAGTTGGCACAGATACG. Translating gives CASSLGLVGTDT. The entire CDR3 protein reads CASSLGLVGTDTQYF. The V gene is TRBV4-1, the J gene TRBJ2-3; 7 nucleotides align to TRBD2. The sequenced fragment ends 3 residues before the CDR3 boundary, so the rest is inferred from the germline J gene. The CDR3 is made up of 15 amino acids. V dropped 4 bases and J dropped 1; count of bases not matched to a gene: 5. Germline CDR1 MGHRA, CDR2 YSYEKL.

This clone was observed many times. The CDR3 is cut off 3 residues early in the read; its end comes from the germline J gene. V usage is TRBV20-1 and J usage is TRBJ1-5, with 7 bases that match TRBD1. V shed 4 bases, J shed 6 bases, and the junction held 3 bases outside the gene matches. The CDR3 sequence is 12 residues long. Germline loops: CDR1 DFQATT, CDR2 SNEGSKA (reference sequence). The CDR3 here is CSATAGGQPQHF. The CDR3 DNA, read in part, is TGCAGTGCTACCGCAGGGGGTCAGCCC.

This clone was picked up many times. With the read ending 3 residues before the CDR3 end, the germline J gene is used to fill in that end. The V gene is TRBV5-1, the J gene TRBJ2-7; 12 bases are shared with TRBD1. J gave up 2 bases and V 4 bases, and 7 bases lay outside the gene matches. This CDR3 spans 16 amino acids. Germline values: CDR1 SGHRS, CDR2 YFSETQ. Here the CDR3 reads CASSAGQGAPPYEQYF. The DNA read from the CDR3 is TGCGCCAGCAGCGCGGGACAGGGGGCGCCACCCTACGAG.

There are many counts of this clone. The read comes to an end 3 residues before the CDR3 does, leaving the germline J gene to fill in the end. The chain is built from TRBV2 and TRBJ2-4; 10 positions agree with TRBD1. There are 15 residues in the CDR3. The trim removed 6 bases at V and 0 bases at J, leaving 2 bases unmatched. Germline CDR1 reads SNHLY; CDR2 reads FYNNEI. The DNA read from the CDR3 is TGTGCCAGCAGGACAGGGGGCGCAGCCAAAAACATT. This encodes CASRTGGAAKNI. From start to end, the CDR3 is CASRTGGAAKNIQYF.